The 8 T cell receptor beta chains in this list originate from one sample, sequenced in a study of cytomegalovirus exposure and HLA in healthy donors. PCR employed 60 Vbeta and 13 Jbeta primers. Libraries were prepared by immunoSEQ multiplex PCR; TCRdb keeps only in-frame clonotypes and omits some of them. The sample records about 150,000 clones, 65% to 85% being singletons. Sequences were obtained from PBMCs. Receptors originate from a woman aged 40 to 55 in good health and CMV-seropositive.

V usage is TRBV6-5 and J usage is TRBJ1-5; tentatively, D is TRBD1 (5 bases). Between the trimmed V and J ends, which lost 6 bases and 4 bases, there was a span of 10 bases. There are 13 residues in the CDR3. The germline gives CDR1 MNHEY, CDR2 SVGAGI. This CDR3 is CASSIQDNQPQHF. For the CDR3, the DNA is TGTGCCAGCAGCATACAGGATAATCAGCCCCAGCATTTT.

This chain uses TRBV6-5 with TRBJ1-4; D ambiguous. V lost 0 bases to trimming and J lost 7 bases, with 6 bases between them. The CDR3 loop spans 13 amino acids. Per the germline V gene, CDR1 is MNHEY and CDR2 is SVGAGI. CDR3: CASSYSSSEKLFF. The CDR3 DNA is TGTGCCAGCAGTTACTCGAGTAGTGAAAAACTGTTTTTT.

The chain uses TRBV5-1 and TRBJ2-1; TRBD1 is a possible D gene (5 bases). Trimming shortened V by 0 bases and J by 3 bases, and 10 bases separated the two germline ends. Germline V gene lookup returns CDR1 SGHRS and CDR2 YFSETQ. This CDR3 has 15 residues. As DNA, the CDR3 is TGCGCCAGCAGCTTGGACTACAGGATCTACAATGAGCAGTTCTTC. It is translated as CASSLDYRIYNEQFF.

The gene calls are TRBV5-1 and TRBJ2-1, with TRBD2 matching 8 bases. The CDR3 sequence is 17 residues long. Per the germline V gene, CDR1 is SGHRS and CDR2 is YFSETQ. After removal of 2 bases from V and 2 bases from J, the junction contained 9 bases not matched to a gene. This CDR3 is CASSFSGSGGAYNEQFF. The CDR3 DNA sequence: TGCGCCAGCAGCTTTAGCGGATCCGGGGGGGCCTACAATGAGCAGTTCTTC.

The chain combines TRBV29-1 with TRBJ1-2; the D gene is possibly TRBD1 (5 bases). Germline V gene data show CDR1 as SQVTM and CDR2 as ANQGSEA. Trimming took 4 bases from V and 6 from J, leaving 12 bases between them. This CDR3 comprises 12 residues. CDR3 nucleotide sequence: TGCAGCGTTGTAATGGGGCAGGATGGCTACACCTTC. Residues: CSVVMGQDGYTF.

The CDR3 is CASSFSRNNEQFF. The CDR3 DNA is TGTGCCAGCAGTTTTTCCAGAAACAATGAGCAGTTCTTC. J is TRBJ2-1 and V is TRBV27, with no clear D. V lost 3 bases to trimming and J lost 5 bases, with 8 bases between them. This CDR3 is built from 13 residues. CDR1 is MNHEY, CDR2 SMNVEV, per germline (reference sequence).

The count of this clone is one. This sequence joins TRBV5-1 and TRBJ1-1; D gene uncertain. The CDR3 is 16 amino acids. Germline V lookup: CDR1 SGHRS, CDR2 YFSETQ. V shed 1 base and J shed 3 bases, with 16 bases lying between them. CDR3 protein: CASSLTAAGRDTEAFF. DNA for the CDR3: TGCGCCAGCAGCTTGACGGCGGCGGGCCGCGACACTGAAGCTTTCTTT. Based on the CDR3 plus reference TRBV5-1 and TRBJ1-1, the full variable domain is KAGVTQTPRYLIKTRGQQVTLSCSPISGHRSVSWYQQTPGQGLQFLFEYFSETQRNKGNFPGRFSGRQFSNSRSEMNVSTLELGDSALYLCASSLTAAGRDTEAFFGQGTRLTVV.

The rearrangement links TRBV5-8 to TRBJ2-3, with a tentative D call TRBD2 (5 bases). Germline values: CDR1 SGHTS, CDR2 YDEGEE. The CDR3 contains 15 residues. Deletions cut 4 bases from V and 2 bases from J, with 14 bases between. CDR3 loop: CASSPRPGNTDTQYF. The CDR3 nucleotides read TGTGCCAGCAGCCCCCGACCGGGGAACACAGATACGCAGTATTTT.